One and the same sample provided the 17 T cell receptor beta chains below, sequenced in a study of identifying expanded T cells in peripheral blood. Generated by immunoSEQ multiplex PCR, the TCRdb table keeps only in-frame clones and is missing some. The sample shows under 110,000 clones, approximately 90% of them seen only once. Sequenced: blood. The receptors derive from a person aged 18 to 75 in good health.

V is TRBV7-8 and J is TRBJ1-2; no reliable D call. The CDR3 has 13 amino acids. Germline V gene data show CDR1 as SGHVS and CDR2 as FQNEAQ. Trimming shortened V by 3 bases and J by 4 bases, and 9 bases separated the two germline ends. The CDR3 DNA reads as TGTGCCAGCAGCTTCCGGGCTGGCTATGGCTACACCTTC. Translating it yields CASSFRAGYGYTF. Using reference TRBV7-8 and TRBJ1-2 for the parts outside the CDR3, the full variable domain is GAGVSQSPRYKVAKRGQDVALRCDPISGHVSLFWYQQALGQGPEFLTYFQNEAQLDKSGLPSDRFFAERPEGSVSTLKIQRTQQEDSAVYLCASSFRAGYGYTFGSGTRLTVV.

This chain joins TRBV7-8 and TRBJ2-7; the match to TRBD1 covers 8 bases. The CDR3 extends over 16 amino acids. Looked up from germline, CDR1 is SGHVS and CDR2 is FQNEAQ. V lost 4 bases to trimming and J lost 3 bases; unmatched junction nucleotides: 11. The CDR3 loop reads CASSYRQGQAFYEQYF. CDR3 bases: TGTGCCAGCAGCTATAGACAGGGACAGGCTTTCTACGAGCAGTACTTC.

The chain is built from TRBV9 and TRBJ2-1; D ambiguous. Trimming cost V 0 bases and J 5 bases, with 6 bases left between them. From germline, CDR1 is SGDLS and CDR2 YYNGEE. The CDR3 totals 13 residues. CDR3 nucleotide sequence: TGTGCCAGCAGCGTAGGGGTCCACAATGAGCAGTTCTTC. Its protein is CASSVGVHNEQFF. The complete variable domain, with remaining parts taken from reference TRBV9 and TRBJ2-1, reads DSGVTQTPKHLITATGQRVTLRCSPRSGDLSVYWYQQSLDQGLQFLIQYYNGEERAKGNILERFSAQQFPDLHSELNLSSLELGDSALYFCASSVGVHNEQFFGPGTRLTVL.

The chain carries TRBV19 and TRBJ1-5, with D unresolved. Germline-derived CDR1 and CDR2 are LNHDA and SQIVND (reference sequence). V lost 5 bases and J 3 bases, leaving 17 bases between the germline ends. CDR3 length equals 16 residues. The CDR3 DNA reads as TGTGCCAGTAGTCGTGGGCAGCAACATCCCAATCAGCCCCAGCATTTT. Its protein is CASSRGQQHPNQPQHF.

The rearrangement uses TRBV10-3 and TRBJ1-3; TRBD1 might be the D (6 bases). Trimming took off 10 bases at V and 2 bases at J, with 15 bases between the two ends. Germline V gene data show CDR1 as ENHRY and CDR2 as SYGVKD. This CDR3 contains 14 residues. CDR3 coding DNA: TGTGCCACGACTTCACAGGGTGCTGGAAACACCATATATTTT. Encoded protein: CATTSQGAGNTIYF.

The chain recombines TRBV7-9 with TRBJ2-7; 7 positions match TRBD1. V was clipped by 5 bases and J by 1 base; unmatched bases: 5. Germline loops: CDR1 SEHNR, CDR2 FQNEAQ (reference sequence). The CDR3 loop spans 14 amino acids. The CDR3 bases are TGTGCCAGCAGCGTCCGGGACAGATCCTACGAGCAGTACTTC. This translates into CASSVRDRSYEQYF.

The J gene is TRBJ1-1, the V gene TRBV28; perhaps TRBD1 as D (6 bases). Germline V gene lookup returns CDR1 MDHEN and CDR2 SYDVKM. The CDR3 spans 14 residues. Trimming shortened V by 3 bases and J by 0 bases, and 8 bases separated the two germline ends. The CDR3 region is CASSFDRLNTEAFF. In DNA form, the CDR3 reads TGTGCCAGCAGTTTCGACAGGTTGAACACTGAAGCTTTCTTT.

The chain joins TRBV7-9 to TRBJ2-1, with TRBD2 identical over 8 bases. This CDR3 is 15 amino acids long. CDR1 SEHNR and CDR2 FQNEAQ come from the germline V gene (reference sequence). With 3 bases clipped from V and 5 bases from J, the junction kept 6 bases outside the gene matches. CDR3 sequence (DNA): TGTGCCAGCAGCTTCTCGGGGGGGATTAACAATGAGCAGTTCTTC. Translated, it gives CASSFSGGINNEQFF.

The rearrangement uses TRBV5-1 and TRBJ1-3; D gene ambiguous. The CDR3 is 16 residues long. Germline V gene lookup returns CDR1 SGHRS and CDR2 YFSETQ. V lost 0 bases, J lost 0 bases, and 10 bases lay in between. Here the CDR3 reads CASSLAVAGSGNTIYF. CDR3 bases: TGCGCCAGCAGCTTGGCCGTGGCAGGCTCTGGAAACACCATATATTTT.

The J gene is TRBJ1-3, the V gene TRBV6-5; D gene uncertain. The CDR3 has 13 amino acids. Germline V lookup: CDR1 MNHEY, CDR2 SVGAGI. Trimming took off 4 bases at V and 3 bases at J, with 7 bases between the two ends. The CDR3: CASSSLRGNTIYF. For the CDR3, the DNA is TGTGCCAGCAGTTCTTTGCGTGGAAACACCATATATTTT.

V and J are TRBV25-1 and TRBJ2-2, with D perhaps matching TRBD1 (5 bases). Per germline, CDR1 MGHDK and CDR2 SYGVNS. The CDR3 is 14 residues long. V was shortened by 0 bases and J by 3 bases, with 5 bases between the two germline ends. The CDR3 sequence: CASSEYRDTGELFF. The CDR3 nucleotides read TGTGCCAGCAGTGAATACAGGGACACCGGGGAGCTGTTTTTT. The full variable domain, with the rest looked up from reference TRBV25-1 and TRBJ2-2, is EADIYQTPRYLVIGTGKKITLECSQTMGHDKMYWYQQDPGMELHLIHYSYGVNSTEKGDLSSESTVSRIRTEHFPLTLESARPSHTSQYLCASSEYRDTGELFFGEGSRLTVL.

The rearrangement uses TRBV27 and TRBJ2-3; either TRBD1 or TRBD2 may supply D (6 bases each). V dropped 10 bases and J dropped 5 bases, with 16 bases sitting between them. The CDR3 is 13 residues long. Germline values: CDR1 MNHEY, CDR2 SMNVEV (reference sequence). The CDR3 loop reads CATGGAGGDTQYF. CDR3 bases: TGTGCCACCGGGGGCGCGGGTGGAGATACGCAGTATTTT.

The V and J genes are TRBV6-5 and TRBJ1-1; 7 nucleotides match TRBD1. With 6 bases clipped from V and 4 bases from J, the junction kept 8 bases outside the gene matches. Germline CDR1 reads MNHEY; CDR2 reads SVGAGI. The CDR3 consists of 14 residues. The CDR3 region has the DNA TGTGCCAGCAGCGGGGACAGTCGAGCCACTGAAGCTTTCTTT. This gives the protein CASSGDSRATEAFF.

V and J are TRBV9 and TRBJ2-1; D might be TRBD2 (5 bases). The germline V gene has CDR1 SGDLS and CDR2 YYNGEE. V gave up 0 bases and J gave up 6 bases, with 19 bases separating them. This CDR3 contains 17 residues. CDR3 DNA: TGTGCCAGCAGCGTAGAGGCCCGGGTAGCGCGAGGCAATGAGCAGTTCTTC. It encodes CASSVEARVARGNEQFF.

J is TRBJ1-1 and V is TRBV7-2, with D unresolved. Germline CDR1 and CDR2: SGHTA and FQGNSA. V was cut by 2 bases and J by 3 bases, with 10 bases left in between. CDR3 size: 14 residues. CDR3 protein: CASSLRRLDTEAFF. The CDR3 bases are TGTGCCAGCAGCTTACGCAGGCTGGACACTGAAGCTTTCTTT.

The rearrangement uses TRBV7-5 and TRBJ2-7; the listed D gene, TRBD2, was not tested against the DNA. TRBV7-5 is assigned pseudogene status. This CDR3 has 19 residues. The CDR3 DNA is TGTGCCAGAAGCTTAGGCCCTCGGGTTAAAGCCTTGGCGACCTACGAGCAGTACTTC. Its protein product is CARSLGPRVKALATYEQYF.

The sample holds a few counts of this clone. The chain is built from TRBV29-1 and TRBJ1-6; D remains ambiguous. The CDR3 loop spans 13 amino acids. Trimming removed 7 bases from V and 9 bases from J, with 16 bases in between. CDR1 SQVTM and CDR2 ANQGSEA come from the germline V gene. In DNA form, the CDR3 reads TGCAGCGCCCTATTTGACGCCTTTTCACCCCTCCACTTT. It encodes CSALFDAFSPLHF.